This TCR beta chain was identified during a study of cytomegalovirus exposure and HLA in healthy donors. Whole-study results and caveats: Researchers reported that a few CMV-associated chains were confirmed in vitro as CMV antigen-specific. According to a later analysis, most TCR beta chains associated with CMV appeared HLA-restricted.

Primers: 60 Vbeta forward and 13 Jbeta reverse. Produced via immunoSEQ multiplex PCR; TCRdb's table is partial and in-frame only. The table lists over 80,000 clones, roughly four fifths of them singletons, with about 5% in the top ten. The V gene end was trimmed by 5 bases and the J gene end by 5 bases; junction bases not matched to a gene: 13. CDR3 length equals 16 residues. From germline, CDR1 is SGHTA and CDR2 FQGNSA. As regards this clone: Antigen: not known.

The sequence was obtained from a man aged 35-49 years in good health and CMV-seropositive. The V and J genes are TRBV7-2 and TRBJ2-7; 9 nucleotides align to TRBD1. What was sequenced was PBMCs. The CDR3 loop reads CASSLGSGTGLNEQYF. The CDR3 DNA follows: TGTGCCAGCAGCCTAGGCAGCGGGACAGGGCTTAACGAGCAGTACTTC.